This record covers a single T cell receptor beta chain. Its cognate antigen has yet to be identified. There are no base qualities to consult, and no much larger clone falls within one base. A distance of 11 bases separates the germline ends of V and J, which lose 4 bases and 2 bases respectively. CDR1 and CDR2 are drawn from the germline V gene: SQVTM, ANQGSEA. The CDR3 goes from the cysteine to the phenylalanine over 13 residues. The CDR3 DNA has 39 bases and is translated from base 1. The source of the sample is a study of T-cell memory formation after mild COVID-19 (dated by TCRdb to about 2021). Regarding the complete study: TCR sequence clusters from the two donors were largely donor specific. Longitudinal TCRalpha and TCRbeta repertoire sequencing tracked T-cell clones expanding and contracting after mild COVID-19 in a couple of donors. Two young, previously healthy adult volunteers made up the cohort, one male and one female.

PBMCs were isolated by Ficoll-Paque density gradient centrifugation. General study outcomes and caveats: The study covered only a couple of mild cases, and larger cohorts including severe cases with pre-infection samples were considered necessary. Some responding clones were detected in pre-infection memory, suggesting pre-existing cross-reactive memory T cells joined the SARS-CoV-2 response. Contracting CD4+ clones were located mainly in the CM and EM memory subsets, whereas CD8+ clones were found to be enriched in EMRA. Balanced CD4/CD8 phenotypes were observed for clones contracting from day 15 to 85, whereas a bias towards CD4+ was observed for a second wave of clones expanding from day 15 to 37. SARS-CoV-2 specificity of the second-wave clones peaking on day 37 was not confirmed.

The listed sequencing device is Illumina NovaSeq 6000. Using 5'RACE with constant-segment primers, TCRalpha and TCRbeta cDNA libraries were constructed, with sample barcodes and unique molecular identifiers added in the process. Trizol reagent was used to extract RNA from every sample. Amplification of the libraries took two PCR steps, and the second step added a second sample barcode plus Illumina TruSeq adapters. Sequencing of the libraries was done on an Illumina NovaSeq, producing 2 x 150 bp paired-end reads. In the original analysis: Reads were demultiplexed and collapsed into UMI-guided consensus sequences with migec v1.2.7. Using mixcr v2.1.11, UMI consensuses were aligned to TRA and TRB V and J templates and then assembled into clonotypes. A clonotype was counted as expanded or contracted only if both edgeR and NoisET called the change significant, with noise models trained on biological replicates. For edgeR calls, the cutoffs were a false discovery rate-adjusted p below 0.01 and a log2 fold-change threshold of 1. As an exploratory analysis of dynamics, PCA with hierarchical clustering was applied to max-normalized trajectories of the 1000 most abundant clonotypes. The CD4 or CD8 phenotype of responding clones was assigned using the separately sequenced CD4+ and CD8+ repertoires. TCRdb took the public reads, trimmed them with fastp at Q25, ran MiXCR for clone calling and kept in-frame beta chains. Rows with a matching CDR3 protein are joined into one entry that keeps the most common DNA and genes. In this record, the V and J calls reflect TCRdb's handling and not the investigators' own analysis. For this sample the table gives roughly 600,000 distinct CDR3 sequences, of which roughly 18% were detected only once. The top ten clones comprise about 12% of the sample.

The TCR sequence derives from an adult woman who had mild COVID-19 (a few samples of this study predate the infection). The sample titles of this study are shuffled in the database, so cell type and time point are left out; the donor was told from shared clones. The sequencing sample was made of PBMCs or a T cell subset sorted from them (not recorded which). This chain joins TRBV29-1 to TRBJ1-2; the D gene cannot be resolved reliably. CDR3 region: CSVVAEPNYGYTF. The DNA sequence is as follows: TGCAGCGTTGTGGCAGAACCCAACTATGGCTACACCTTC.